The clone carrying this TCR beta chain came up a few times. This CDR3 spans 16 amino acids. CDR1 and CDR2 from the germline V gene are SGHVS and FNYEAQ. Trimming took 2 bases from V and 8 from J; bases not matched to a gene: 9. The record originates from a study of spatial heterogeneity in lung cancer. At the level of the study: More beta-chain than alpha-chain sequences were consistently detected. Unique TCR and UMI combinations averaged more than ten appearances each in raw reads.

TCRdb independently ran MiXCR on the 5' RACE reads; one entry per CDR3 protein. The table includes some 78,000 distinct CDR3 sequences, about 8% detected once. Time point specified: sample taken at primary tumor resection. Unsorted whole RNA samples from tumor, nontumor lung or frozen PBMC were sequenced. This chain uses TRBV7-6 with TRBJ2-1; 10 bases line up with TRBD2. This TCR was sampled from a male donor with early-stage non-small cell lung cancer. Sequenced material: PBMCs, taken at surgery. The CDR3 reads CASSLNPSGSIDEQFF. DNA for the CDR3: TGTGCCAGCAGCTTAAACCCTAGCGGGAGTATCGATGAGCAGTTCTTC.